This TCR beta chain was found in a study of cytomegalovirus exposure and HLA in healthy donors. This clone was seen once. The V and J ends lost 4 bases and 2 bases, in that order; junction bases with no gene match: 3. The length of the CDR3 is 14 residues. Per the germline V gene, CDR1 is LGHNA and CDR2 is YSLEER. PCR amplification relied on 60 Vbeta primers (plus 13 Jbeta primers). Only in-frame clones appear in the TCRdb table, and some are missing; sequencing was by immunoSEQ multiplex PCR. The repertoire holds some 120,000 clones, with around 81% as singletons. The TCR was taken from a woman aged 25 to 45 in good health and CMV-seronegative. The sequenced material came from PBMCs. The chain carries TRBV4-3 and TRBJ2-7; 9 bases line up with TRBD1. CDR3 nucleotides: TGCGCCAGCAGCCTGGGGACAGGGCCCTACGAGCAGTACTTC. Protein product: CASSLGTGPYEQYF.